The 19 T cell receptor beta chains in this list originate from one sample, sequenced in a study of shared clonotypes between healthy human individuals. The naive CD8 fraction comprised CD45RO-negative cells positively selected for CCR7 and excluded terminally differentiated effector memory CD45RA+ cells. The method was immunoSEQ multiplex PCR; TCRdb's version includes in-frame clones alone and lacks a portion of them. The sample contains millions of clones, about 93% of which appear only once. The sequencing sample was made of naive CD8+ T cells from PBMCs. Receptor source: a man aged 18 to 29 in good health. Some clones in this sample may be carry-over from other donors' samples.

The chain recombines TRBV4-3 with TRBJ2-2, with D possibly being TRBD2 (6 bases). V gave up 3 bases and J gave up 2 bases, with 10 bases separating them. This CDR3 is 15 amino acids long. Germline V lookup: CDR1 LGHNA, CDR2 YSLEER. In DNA form, the CDR3 reads TGCGCCAGCAGCCAGTCACTAGCAAACACCGGGGAGCTGTTTTTT. Amino acid sequence: CASSQSLANTGELFF.

On this clone itself: Within the sample, other DNA sequences also encode this same CDR3. The V call is TRBV6-6, the J call TRBJ1-1; 7 positions agree with TRBD1. V was pared by 0 bases and J by 2 bases, with 3 bases of the junction left unmatched. The CDR3 has 15 amino acids. Germline V gene data show CDR1 as MNHNY and CDR2 as SVGAGI (reference sequence). The CDR3 region has the DNA TGTGCCAGCAGTTACTCCAGGGGGGGAAACACTGAAGCTTTCTTT. Translating it yields CASSYSRGGNTEAFF.

CDR3 sequence: CAWSVLAGGYEQYF. The CDR3, as DNA: TGTGCCTGGAGTGTACTGGCTGGAGGCTACGAGCAGTACTTC. J is TRBJ2-7 and V is TRBV30; D might be TRBD2 (5 bases). V was pared by 0 bases and J by 3 bases, with 12 bases between. The germline V gene has CDR1 GTSNPN and CDR2 SVGIG (reference sequence). The CDR3 runs 14 residues.

The V gene is TRBV7-9, the J gene TRBJ1-2; D perhaps matches TRBD1 (6 bases). This CDR3 region has 14 residues. The V gene lost 1 base and the J gene lost 8 bases, with 14 bases spanning the gap. Germline loops: CDR1 SEHNR, CDR2 FQNEAQ (reference sequence). The CDR3 region is CASSLVGRGSGYTF. CDR3 nucleotides: TGTGCCAGCAGCTTAGTGGGCAGGGGTAGCGGCTACACCTTC.

V usage is TRBV7-9 and J usage is TRBJ1-6, with 7 bases lining up with TRBD1. J lost 9 bases, V lost 5 bases, and 10 bases had no gene match. This CDR3 region has 15 residues. Germline V gene data show CDR1 as SEHNR and CDR2 as FQNEAQ (reference sequence). CDR3 protein: CASSEGARPSSPLHF. The CDR3 DNA sequence: TGTGCCAGCAGCGAGGGGGCCCGACCGAGTTCACCCCTCCACTTT.

The rearrangement links TRBV7-5 to TRBJ2-2; the table gives TRBD2 as D, unverified against the DNA. TRBV7-5 is a documented pseudogene. The CDR3 covers 19 residues. CDR3 sequence: CVRSLGDSGRASDTGELFF. The CDR3 DNA sequence: TGTGTCAGAAGCTTAGGAGACAGCGGGAGGGCCTCAGACACCGGGGAGCTGTTTTTT.

This sequence joins TRBV28 and TRBJ1-2; 7 positions match TRBD1. Germline loops: CDR1 MDHEN, CDR2 SYDVKM. The CDR3 loop spans 17 amino acids. V lost 5 bases, J lost 5 bases, and 17 bases stayed unmatched. The CDR3 sequence is CASSRRDSQRRGYGYTF. CDR3 DNA sequence: TGTGCCAGCAGTCGGCGGGACAGCCAGAGGCGTGGTTATGGCTACACCTTC.

This chain joins TRBV27 and TRBJ2-3; D is ambiguous. V dropped 5 bases and J dropped 5 bases, with 11 bases sitting between them. The CDR3 runs 13 residues. Germline V gene lookup returns CDR1 MNHEY and CDR2 SMNVEV (reference sequence). Written as DNA, the CDR3 is TGTGCCAGCAGTCTAATGACTGGAGATACGCAGTATTTT. Encoded protein: CASSLMTGDTQYF.

Concerning this clone: Distinct nucleotide sequences in the sample also encode this CDR3. The gene calls are TRBV4-1 and TRBJ2-7; unclear D gene. V was shortened by 1 base and J by 3 bases, with 7 bases between the two germline ends. This CDR3 contains 13 residues. The germline CDR1 and CDR2 sequences are MGHRA and YSYEKL. CDR3 coding DNA: TGCGCCAGCAGCCAAGGTCAGAACTACGAGCAGTACTTC. This sequence encodes CASSQGQNYEQYF.

The chain links TRBV9 to TRBJ2-5, with D unresolved. Germline CDR1 is SGDLS and CDR2 is YYNGEE. V was clipped by 3 bases and J by 6 bases, with 12 bases between them. The CDR3 is made up of 13 amino acids. CDR3 region: CASSAVPGKTQYF. DNA of the CDR3: TGTGCCAGCAGCGCTGTCCCCGGAAAGACCCAGTACTTC.

V and J are TRBV9 and TRBJ2-3, with 8 bases aligning to TRBD2. V dropped 0 bases and J dropped 2; count of bases not matched to a gene: 2. Looked up from germline, CDR1 is SGDLS and CDR2 is YYNGEE. CDR3 size: 15 residues. In DNA form, the CDR3 reads TGTGCCAGCAGCGTAGTAGCGGGGTTCACAGATACGCAGTATTTT. It is translated as CASSVVAGFTDTQYF. Full variable domain (missing parts from reference TRBV9 and TRBJ2-3): DSGVTQTPKHLITATGQRVTLRCSPRSGDLSVYWYQQSLDQGLQFLIQYYNGEERAKGNILERFSAQQFPDLHSELNLSSLELGDSALYFCASSVVAGFTDTQYFGPGTRLTVL.

Comments on this clone: Other nucleotide sequences in the sample specify the same CDR3. The rearrangement links TRBV2 to TRBJ2-7, with a possible D match to TRBD1 (6 bases). Germline V gives CDR1 SNHLY, CDR2 FYNNEI. The CDR3 runs to 13 residues. Trimming pared 4 bases from V and 0 bases from J, leaving 7 bases between. The CDR3 region has the DNA TGTGCCAGCAGTGGGACAGACTCCTACGAGCAGTACTTC. It yields the protein CASSGTDSYEQYF.

V usage is TRBV30 and J usage is TRBJ1-5, with D hard to call. The V and J ends lost 3 bases and 6 bases respectively, with 15 bases between them. The length of the CDR3 is 14 residues. Germline assignment: CDR1 GTSNPN and CDR2 SVGIG (reference sequence). The CDR3, as DNA: TGTGCCTGGAGCGCTATTGGGTACAGTCAGCCCCAGCATTTT. Protein product: CAWSAIGYSQPQHF.

Only one count was recorded for this clone. The J gene is TRBJ2-7, the V gene TRBV5-1; 10 positions match TRBD1. CDR1 and CDR2 (germline): SGHRS, YFSETQ. V lost 2 bases to trimming and J lost 9 bases; unmatched junction nucleotides: 5. This CDR3 comprises 13 residues. In DNA, the CDR3 is TGCGCCAGCAGCTTATCGACAGGGGGCGCGCAGTACTTC. Translation gives CASSLSTGGAQYF. Variable domain in full (rest from reference TRBV5-1 and TRBJ2-7): KAGVTQTPRYLIKTRGQQVTLSCSPISGHRSVSWYQQTPGQGLQFLFEYFSETQRNKGNFPGRFSGRQFSNSRSEMNVSTLELGDSALYLCASSLSTGGAQYFGPGTRLTVT.

The sample holds one count of this clone. The J gene is TRBJ1-1, the V gene TRBV25-1; D is possibly TRBD1 (6 bases). The CDR3 consists of 13 residues. The V end lost 8 bases, the J end lost 2 bases, and 12 bases lay between the germline ends. Germline V gives CDR1 MGHDK, CDR2 SYGVNS. DNA for the CDR3: TGTGCCAGCCAACGGGGGCGAAACACTGAAGCTTTCTTT. Its translation is CASQRGRNTEAFF.

This chain joins TRBV6-5 and TRBJ2-1, with TRBD2 as a possible D gene (5 bases). Trimming removed 4 bases at V and 3 bases at J, with 10 bases between. The length of the CDR3 is 14 residues. Germline CDR1 is MNHEY and CDR2 is SVGAGI. This CDR3 is CASSWSGVYNEQFF. In nucleotides, the CDR3 is TGTGCCAGCAGTTGGAGCGGAGTCTACAATGAGCAGTTCTTC.

The chain links TRBV29-1 to TRBJ2-1, with 10 bases identical to TRBD1. Germline V gives CDR1 SQVTM, CDR2 ANQGSEA. CDR3 length: 16 amino acids. The junction had 10 bases not matched to a gene; V was cut back by 6 bases and J by 2 bases. CDR3: CSVEGGTGDTYNEQFF. CDR3 coding DNA: TGCAGCGTGGAGGGGGGGACAGGGGATACCTACAATGAGCAGTTCTTC.

J is TRBJ1-1 and V is TRBV2; 8 bases agree with TRBD1. CDR3 size: 17 residues. The J segment lost 0 bases and the V segment lost 0 bases, leaving 6 bases of the junction unmatched. Germline lookup yields CDR1 SNHLY and CDR2 FYNNEI. DNA for the CDR3: TGTGCCAGCAGTGAAGCATTCAGGGGGCGAATGAACACTGAAGCTTTCTTT. It codes for CASSEAFRGRMNTEAFF.

The gene calls are TRBV10-1 and TRBJ2-7; D is ambiguous. Germline values: CDR1 WNHNN, CDR2 SYGVQD (reference sequence). Trimming removed 0 bases from V and 2 bases from J, with 11 bases in between. The CDR3 has 15 residues. The CDR3, as DNA: TGCGCCAGCAGTGAGTCTGCGAACTGCACCTACGAGCAGTACTTC. Translated: CASSESANCTYEQYF.